Each of the 6 T cell receptor beta chains below was sequenced from the same sample in a study of T cells in Graves' hyperthyroidism and ophthalmopathy. From RNA transcripts, TCR beta CDR3 regions were amplified. Using the HTBI primer set, a first-round RT-PCR was run on the TCR CDR3. One entry per CDR3 protein, called by TCRdb with MiXCR from the multiplex PCR reads. The table lists roughly 800,000 distinct CDR3 sequences, roughly 40% of them singletons, with about 8.9% in the top ten. Sequencing was done on a sample of blood. These receptor sequences come from a man in his late teens or twenties with Graves' hyperthyroidism.

Here the CDR3 reads CASSLDQPGTDYGYTF. DNA of the CDR3: TGTGCCAGCAGCTTAGATCAGCCGGGGACGGACTATGGCTACACCTTC. The chain uses TRBV7-9 and TRBJ1-2, with D possibly matching TRBD1 (5 bases). V dropped 1 base and J dropped 3 bases, with 15 bases sitting between them. There are 16 residues in the CDR3. The germline V gene encodes CDR1 SEHNR and CDR2 FQNEAQ (reference sequence).

The chain joins TRBV7-8 to TRBJ2-7, with D maybe TRBD2 (5 bases). Germline-derived CDR1 and CDR2 are SGHVS and FQNEAQ. Trimming took 2 bases from V and 3 from J, leaving 8 bases between them. The CDR3 length is 13 residues. CDR3 protein: CASSLPAVYEQYF. For the CDR3, the DNA is TGTGCCAGCAGCTTACCAGCGGTCTACGAGCAGTACTTC.

This clonotype was seen at least ten times. The chain's CDR3 is CASEGDTEAFF. The DNA for the CDR3 is TGTGCCAGTGAGGGGGACACTGAAGCTTTCTTT. The chain combines TRBV19 with TRBJ1-1; TRBD1 might be the D (6 bases). The V and J ends lost 8 bases and 3 bases respectively, with 7 bases between them. The CDR3 covers 11 residues. The germline CDR1 and CDR2 sequences are LNHDA and SQIVND (reference sequence).

This clonotype was observed a handful of times. V gene TRBV7-8 combines with J gene TRBJ2-7, with 7 bases aligning to TRBD2. The ends lost 2 bases at V and 3 bases at J; junction bases unmatched: 7. The CDR3 runs 15 residues. Germline loops: CDR1 SGHVS, CDR2 FQNEAQ. CDR3 sequence reads: CASSLRASGYYEQYF. The CDR3, as DNA: TGTGCCAGCAGCTTAAGGGCTAGCGGATACTACGAGCAGTACTTC.

This clonotype was counted between two and nine times. V is TRBV4-1 and J is TRBJ1-5; D unclear. V dropped 4 bases and J dropped 6 bases, with 13 bases sitting between them. This CDR3 spans 14 amino acids. Germline V gene sequence: CDR1 MGHRA, CDR2 YSYEKL. DNA of the CDR3: TGCGCCAGCAGCCTCTACTCCGAGGGTCAGCCCCAGCATTTT. Protein product: CASSLYSEGQPQHF.

Ten or more counts support this clonotype. The chain joins TRBV9 to TRBJ1-2; TRBD1 is a possible D gene (5 bases). V was shortened by 8 bases and J by 13 bases, with 12 bases between the two germline ends. CDR3 length: 9 residues. Per the germline V gene, CDR1 is SGDLS and CDR2 is YYNGEE. CDR3 DNA sequence: TGTGCCAGTGGGGGTGAGCGCACCTTC. Its protein is CASGGERTF.